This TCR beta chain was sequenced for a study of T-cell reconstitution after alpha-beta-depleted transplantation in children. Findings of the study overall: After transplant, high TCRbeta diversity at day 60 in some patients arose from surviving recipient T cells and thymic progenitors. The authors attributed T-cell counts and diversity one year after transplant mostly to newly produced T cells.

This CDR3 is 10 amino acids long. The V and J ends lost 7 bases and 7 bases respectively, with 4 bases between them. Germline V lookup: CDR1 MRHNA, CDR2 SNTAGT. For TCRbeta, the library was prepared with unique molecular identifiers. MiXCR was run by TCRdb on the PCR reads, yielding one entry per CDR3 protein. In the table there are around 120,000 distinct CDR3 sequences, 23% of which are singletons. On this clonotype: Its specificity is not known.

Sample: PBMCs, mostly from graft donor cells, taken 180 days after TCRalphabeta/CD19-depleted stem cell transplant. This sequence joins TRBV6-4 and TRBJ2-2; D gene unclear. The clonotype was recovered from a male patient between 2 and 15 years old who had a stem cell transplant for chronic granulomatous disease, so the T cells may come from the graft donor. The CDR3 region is CASMLGELFF. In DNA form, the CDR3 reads TGTGCCAGCATGCTCGGGGAGCTGTTTTTT.